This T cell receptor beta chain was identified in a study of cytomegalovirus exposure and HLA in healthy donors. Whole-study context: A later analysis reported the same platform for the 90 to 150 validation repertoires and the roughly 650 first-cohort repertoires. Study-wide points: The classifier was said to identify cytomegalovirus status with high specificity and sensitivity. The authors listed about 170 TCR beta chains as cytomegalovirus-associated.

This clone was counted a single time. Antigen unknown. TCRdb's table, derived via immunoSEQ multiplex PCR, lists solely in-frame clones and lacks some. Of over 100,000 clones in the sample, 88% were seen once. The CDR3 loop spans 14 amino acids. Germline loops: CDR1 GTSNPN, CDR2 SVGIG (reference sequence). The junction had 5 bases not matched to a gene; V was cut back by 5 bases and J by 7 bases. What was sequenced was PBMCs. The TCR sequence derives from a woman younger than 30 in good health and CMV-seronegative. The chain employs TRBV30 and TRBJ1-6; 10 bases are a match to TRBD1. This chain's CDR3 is CAWEPGQGNSPLHF. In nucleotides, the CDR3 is TGTGCCTGGGAACCGGGACAGGGGAATTCACCCCTCCACTTT.